This TCR beta chain comes out of a study of blood T cells in healthy people across ages. The use of a sample-barcoded 5' primer and a J-beta primer mix characterized a second PCR of roughly 6 to 11 cycles. MiXCR was run by TCRdb on the 5' RACE reads, yielding one entry per CDR3 protein. The sample has some 1.7 million distinct CDR3 sequences; roughly 27% are singletons. The receptor's source is a woman aged 25 to 45 in good health. The sample was blood.

Here the CDR3 DNA reads TGTGCCAGCAGCCAAGAGCCGTTCTCGTACGAGCAGTACTTC. It is translated as CASSQEPFSYEQYF. V gene TRBV14 combines with J gene TRBJ2-7; D not resolved. CDR1 is SGHDN and CDR2 is FVKESK in the germline V gene. The V end lost 0 bases, the J end lost 4 bases, and 10 bases lay between the germline ends. The CDR3 contains 14 residues.